The 2 T cell receptor beta chains below were found in one sample sequenced in a study of identical twins. Using its own MiXCR run on the 5' RACE reads, TCRdb lists one record per CDR3 protein. The sample holds some 1,600,000 distinct CDR3 sequences, around a third seen once. Sequences were obtained from cord blood. These receptors were taken from a newborn girl in good health.

In its sample, this clonotype was seen a few times. The chain combines TRBV4-1 with TRBJ2-5; 7 nucleotides align to TRBD1. Germline V CDR1 and CDR2: MGHRA, YSYEKL. CDR3 length equals 14 residues. V was clipped by 4 bases and J by 5 bases; unmatched bases: 7. The CDR3 loop reads CASSRTGVGETQYF. CDR3 nucleotides: TGCGCCAGCAGCCGCACAGGGGTAGGCGAGACCCAGTACTTC.

This clonotype was counted a few times. The V and J genes are TRBV12-3 or TRBV12-4 and TRBJ2-7; 11 nucleotides align to TRBD2. Losses at the gene ends were 4 bases for V and 2 bases for J; bases not matched to a gene: 1. CDR3 length: 14 residues. The CDR3 region has the DNA TGTGCCAGCAGTTCGACTAGCGGGGCCTACGAGCAGTACTTC. Its protein is CASSSTSGAYEQYF.